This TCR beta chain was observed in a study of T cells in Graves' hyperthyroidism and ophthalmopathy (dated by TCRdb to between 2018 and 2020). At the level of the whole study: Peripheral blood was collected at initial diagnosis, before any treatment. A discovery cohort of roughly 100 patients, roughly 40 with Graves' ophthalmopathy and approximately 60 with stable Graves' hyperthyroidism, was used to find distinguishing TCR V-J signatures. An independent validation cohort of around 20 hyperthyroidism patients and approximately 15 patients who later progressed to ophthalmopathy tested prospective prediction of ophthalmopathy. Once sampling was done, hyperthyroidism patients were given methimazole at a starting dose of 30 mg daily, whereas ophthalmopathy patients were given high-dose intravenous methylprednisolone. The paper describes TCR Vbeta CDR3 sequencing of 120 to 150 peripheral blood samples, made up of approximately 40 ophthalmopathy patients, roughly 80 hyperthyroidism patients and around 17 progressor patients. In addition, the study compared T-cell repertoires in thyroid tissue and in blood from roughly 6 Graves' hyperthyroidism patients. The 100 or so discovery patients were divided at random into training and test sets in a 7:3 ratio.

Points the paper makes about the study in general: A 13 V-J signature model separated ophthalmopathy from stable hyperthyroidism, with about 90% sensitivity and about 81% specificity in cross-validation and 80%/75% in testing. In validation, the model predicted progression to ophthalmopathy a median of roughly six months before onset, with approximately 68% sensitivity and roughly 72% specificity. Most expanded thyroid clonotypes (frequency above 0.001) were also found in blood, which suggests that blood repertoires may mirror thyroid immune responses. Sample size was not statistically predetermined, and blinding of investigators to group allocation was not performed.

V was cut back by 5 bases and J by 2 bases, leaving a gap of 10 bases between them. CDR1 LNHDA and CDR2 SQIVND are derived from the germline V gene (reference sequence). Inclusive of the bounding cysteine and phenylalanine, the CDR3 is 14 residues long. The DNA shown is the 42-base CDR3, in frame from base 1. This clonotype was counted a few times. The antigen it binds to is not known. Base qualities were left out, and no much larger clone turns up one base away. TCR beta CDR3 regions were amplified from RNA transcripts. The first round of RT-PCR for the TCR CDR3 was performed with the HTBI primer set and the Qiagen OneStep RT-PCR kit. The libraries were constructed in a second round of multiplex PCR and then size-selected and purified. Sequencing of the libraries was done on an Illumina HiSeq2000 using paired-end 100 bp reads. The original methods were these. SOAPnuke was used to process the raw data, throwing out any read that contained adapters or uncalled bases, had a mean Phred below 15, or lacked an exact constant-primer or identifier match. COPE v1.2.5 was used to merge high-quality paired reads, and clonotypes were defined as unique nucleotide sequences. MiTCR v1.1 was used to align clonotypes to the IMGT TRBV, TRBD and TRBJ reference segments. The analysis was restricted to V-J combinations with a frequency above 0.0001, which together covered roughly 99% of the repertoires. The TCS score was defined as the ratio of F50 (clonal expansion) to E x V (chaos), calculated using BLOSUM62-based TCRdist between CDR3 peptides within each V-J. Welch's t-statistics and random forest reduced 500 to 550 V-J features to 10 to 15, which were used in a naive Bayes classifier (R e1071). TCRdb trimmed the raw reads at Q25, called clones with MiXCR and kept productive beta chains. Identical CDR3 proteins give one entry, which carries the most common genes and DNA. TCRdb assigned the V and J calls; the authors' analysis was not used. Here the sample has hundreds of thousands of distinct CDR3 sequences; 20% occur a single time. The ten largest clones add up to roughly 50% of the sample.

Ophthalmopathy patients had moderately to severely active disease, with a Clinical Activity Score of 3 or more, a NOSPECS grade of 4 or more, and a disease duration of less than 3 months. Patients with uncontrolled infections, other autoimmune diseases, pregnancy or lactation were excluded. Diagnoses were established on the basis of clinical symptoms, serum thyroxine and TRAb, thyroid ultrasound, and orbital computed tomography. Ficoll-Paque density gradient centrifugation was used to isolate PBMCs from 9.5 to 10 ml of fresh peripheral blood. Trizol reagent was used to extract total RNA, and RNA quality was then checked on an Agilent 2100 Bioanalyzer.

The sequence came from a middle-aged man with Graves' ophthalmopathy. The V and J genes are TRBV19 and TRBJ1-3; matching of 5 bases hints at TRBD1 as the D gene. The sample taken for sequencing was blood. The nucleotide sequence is TGTGCCAGTAGTTCGAGCAGGGCTGGAAACACCATATATTTT. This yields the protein CASSSSRAGNTIYF.